Following are 21 T cell receptor beta chains from one sample sequenced in a study of beta chain features in type 1 diabetes. cDNA synthesis used the whole RNA isolate, giving expressed TCRB sequences. TCRdb's table, derived via immunoSEQ multiplex PCR, lists solely in-frame clones and lacks some. The sample comprises roughly 240,000 clones, roughly two thirds of which are singletons, and around 0.05% rests with the top ten. Sequenced: naive CD4+ T cells from blood. The receptors derive from a young man in good health.

This clone occurred a few times. The rearrangement links TRBV5-1 to TRBJ2-1; 11 nucleotides match TRBD2. After removal of 0 bases from V and 6 bases from J, the junction contained 2 bases not matched to a gene. Germline lookup yields CDR1 SGHRS and CDR2 YFSETQ. This CDR3 comprises 15 residues. The DNA of the CDR3 is TGCGCCAGCAGCTTGGCTAGCGGGAGGAGCAATGAGCAGTTCTTC. The encoded protein is CASSLASGRSNEQFF. The full variable domain, with the rest looked up from reference TRBV5-1 and TRBJ2-1, is KAGVTQTPRYLIKTRGQQVTLSCSPISGHRSVSWYQQTPGQGLQFLFEYFSETQRNKGNFPGRFSGRQFSNSRSEMNVSTLELGDSALYLCASSLASGRSNEQFFGPGTRLTVL.

The chain couples TRBV9 to TRBJ1-2; weak D call: TRBD1 (5 bases). The CDR3 is made up of 15 amino acids. Between the trimmed V and J ends, which lost 4 bases and 0 bases, there was a span of 13 bases. In germline, CDR1 is SGDLS, CDR2 YYNGEE. This CDR3 reads CASSPGGGANYGYTF. CDR3 coding DNA: TGTGCCAGCAGCCCCGGCGGGGGAGCTAACTATGGCTACACCTTC.

This clone showed up just a few times. The chain joins TRBV28 to TRBJ2-1; the D is unclear. Per the germline V gene, CDR1 is MDHEN and CDR2 is SYDVKM. Between the trimmed V and J ends, which lost 3 bases and 1 base, there was a span of 7 bases. This CDR3 has 14 amino acids. CDR3 residues: CASSLPESYNEQFF. CDR3 coding DNA: TGTGCCAGCAGTTTGCCCGAGTCCTACAATGAGCAGTTCTTC.

A note on this clone: The sample contains more than one DNA sequence encoding this CDR3. The chain uses TRBV20-1 and TRBJ2-1, with D hard to call. This CDR3 has 10 amino acids. V was clipped by 3 bases and J by 7 bases, with 4 bases between them. Germline-derived CDR1 and CDR2 are DFQATT and SNEGSKA (reference sequence). CDR3 residues: CSASRNEQFF. CDR3 sequence (DNA): TGCAGTGCTAGTCGTAATGAGCAGTTCTTC.

The gene calls are TRBV30 and TRBJ1-6, with a tentative D call TRBD1 (6 bases). CDR1 and CDR2 from the germline V gene are GTSNPN and SVGIG (reference sequence). V lost 3 bases and J lost 7, with 10 bases in between. The CDR3 sequence is 13 residues long. The DNA for the CDR3 is TGTGCCTGGAGGGGGCAGGGGAATTCACCCCTCCACTTT. Its protein product is CAWRGQGNSPLHF.

The genes are TRBV2 and TRBJ2-2; TRBD1 aligns across 7 bases. CDR1 SNHLY and CDR2 FYNNEI come from the germline V gene. J gave up 2 bases and V 5 bases, and 8 bases lay outside the gene matches. This CDR3 comprises 16 residues. The CDR3 DNA is TGTGCCAGCAGTAAACAGGGGCATCTTAACACCGGGGAGCTGTTTTTT. This translates into CASSKQGHLNTGELFF.

This sequence joins TRBV18 and TRBJ2-5; 8 bases map to TRBD2. The CDR3 extends over 14 amino acids. Germline V gene sequence: CDR1 KGHSH, CDR2 LQKENI. The J segment lost 4 bases and the V segment lost 1 base, leaving 2 bases of the junction unmatched. CDR3 nucleotide sequence: TGTGCCAGCTCACCACTAGCGGGAACAGAGACCCAGTACTTC. This translates into CASSPLAGTETQYF.

The CDR3 reads CASSPGGGASYEQYF. The DNA of the CDR3 is TGTGCCAGCAGTCCCGGAGGGGGTGCCTCTTACGAGCAGTACTTC. The rearrangement joins TRBV27 to TRBJ2-7, with D possibly being TRBD1 or TRBD2 (6 bases each). The CDR3 is made up of 15 amino acids. Looked up from germline, CDR1 is MNHEY and CDR2 is SMNVEV (reference sequence). Trimming left V 5 bases short and J 4 bases short, with 18 bases between.

The chain combines TRBV10-3 with TRBJ2-6; TRBD1 agrees at 7 bases. The CDR3 covers 15 residues. V dropped 10 bases and J dropped 1; count of bases not matched to a gene: 7. Germline V gives CDR1 ENHRY, CDR2 SYGVKD. The CDR3 DNA reads as TGTGCCACCGGGACAGAAGTATCTGGGGCCAACGTCCTGACTTTC. It encodes CATGTEVSGANVLTF.

The CDR3, as DNA: TGTGCCAGCAGCTTAGCGGAGAAGAAAAACATTCAGTACTTC. As protein: CASSLAEKKNIQYF. This chain uses TRBV11-2 with TRBJ2-4, with D unclear. V was cut by 1 base and J by 4 bases, with 8 bases left in between. This CDR3 contains 14 residues. Germline V lookup: CDR1 SGHAT, CDR2 FQNNGV. Looking up the rest from reference TRBV11-2 and TRBJ2-4 gives the full variable domain: EAGVAQSPRYKIIEKRQSVAFWCNPISGHATLYWYQQILGQGPKLLIQFQNNGVVDDSQLPKDRFSAERLKGVDSTLKIQPAKLEDSAVYLCASSLAEKKNIQYFGAGTRLSVL.

The chain combines TRBV7-2 with TRBJ2-4, with D perhaps TRBD1 or TRBD2 (5 bases each). The CDR3 covers 14 residues. Germline CDR1 and CDR2: SGHTA and FQGNSA. V dropped 5 bases and J dropped 8 bases, with 16 bases sitting between them. In nucleotides, the CDR3 is TGTGCCAGCAGCAATAGGATTGGGGGAGACATTCAGTACTTC. Protein: CASSNRIGGDIQYF.

The V and J genes are TRBV29-1 and TRBJ2-1, with unresolved D. The V end lost 7 bases, the J end lost 3 bases, and 16 bases lay between the germline ends. From germline, CDR1 is SQVTM and CDR2 ANQGSEA. This CDR3 has 14 residues. The CDR3 protein is CSAGPRGGYNEQFF. In DNA, the CDR3 is TGCAGCGCTGGTCCGCGAGGCGGCTACAATGAGCAGTTCTTC.

This chain connects TRBV30 to TRBJ1-3, with TRBD1 as a possible D gene (6 bases). There are 12 residues in the CDR3. V lost 4 bases, J lost 4 bases, and 8 bases lay in between. Germline-derived CDR1 and CDR2 are GTSNPN and SVGIG (reference sequence). The CDR3 DNA reads as TGTGCCTGGAAAGGGGGAGGAAACACCATATATTTT. Its protein product is CAWKGGGNTIYF.

The rearrangement uses TRBV30 and TRBJ1-5; D might be TRBD1 (6 bases). Trimming took 8 bases from V and 4 from J, leaving 15 bases between them. Germline V gives CDR1 GTSNPN, CDR2 SVGIG (reference sequence). The CDR3 length is 13 residues. The CDR3 region is CAGAGQLNQPQHF. The DNA of the CDR3 is TGTGCCGGTGCCGGACAGCTTAATCAGCCCCAGCATTTT.

This clone was counted a single time. The chain is built from TRBV29-1 and TRBJ2-5; D is unresolved. Germline V gene data show CDR1 as SQVTM and CDR2 as ANQGSEA. Trimming left V 6 bases short and J 5 bases short, with 19 bases between. CDR3 length equals 14 residues. The DNA of the CDR3 is TGCAGCGTCCCCCGGCTCCTGACCTGGGAGACCCAGTACTTC. As protein: CSVPRLLTWETQYF. The full variable domain, in which reference TRBV29-1 and TRBJ2-5 provide the parts outside the CDR3, is SAVISQKPSRDICQRGTSLTIQCQVDSQVTMMFWYRQQPGQSLTLIATANQGSEATYESGFVIDKFPISRPNLTFSTLTVSNMSPEDSSIYLCSVPRLLTWETQYFGPGTRLLVL.

The genes are TRBV30 and TRBJ2-1, with 8 nucleotides matching TRBD2. Germline CDR1 GTSNPN, CDR2 SVGIG (reference sequence). The CDR3 is made up of 15 amino acids. Unmatched junction bases numbered 7, after V lost 2 bases and J lost 4 bases. CDR3 loop: CAWSRELAEYNEQFF. The CDR3 DNA reads TGTGCCTGGAGTAGGGAACTAGCGGAGTACAATGAGCAGTTCTTC.

This clone has just one count. The chain recombines TRBV7-8 with TRBJ2-3; no reliable D call. Germline V gene lookup returns CDR1 SGHVS and CDR2 FQNEAQ. V lost 6 bases and J 3 bases, leaving 16 bases between the germline ends. The CDR3 is made up of 15 amino acids. In DNA form, the CDR3 reads TGTGCCAGCAGTCGTCCTTCGGGCGGAACAGATACGCAGTATTTT. Translation: CASSRPSGGTDTQYF.

J is TRBJ2-1 and V is TRBV7-9; D not certain. Looked up from germline, CDR1 is SEHNR and CDR2 is FQNEAQ (reference sequence). This CDR3 spans 10 amino acids. V shed 1 base and J shed 10 bases, with 2 bases lying between them. The CDR3 nucleotides read TGTGCCAGCAGCTTAGGAGAGCAGTTCTTC. This encodes CASSLGEQFF.

The V and J genes are TRBV29-1 and TRBJ1-1, with D perhaps TRBD1 (6 bases). CDR1 is SQVTM and CDR2 is ANQGSEA in the germline V gene. V lost 6 bases and J 4 bases, leaving 12 bases between the germline ends. The CDR3 runs 12 residues. The CDR3 sequence is CSVAWDITEAFF. The CDR3 nucleotides read TGCAGCGTGGCCTGGGACATCACTGAAGCTTTCTTT.

Note on this clone: The germline gene is not matched at one end of the junction; a read error may be the cause. The chain links TRBV5-4 to TRBJ2-4; 10 nucleotides match TRBD1. The CDR3 totals 15 residues. Germline V CDR1 and CDR2: SGHNT, YYREEE (reference sequence). CDR3 sequence (DNA): TGTGCCAGCACAAACCGGACAGGGGGTGTAGCGGGGACGCACTTC. Translated, it gives CASTNRTGGVAGTHF.

V usage is TRBV30 and J usage is TRBJ2-3; D is perhaps TRBD1 or TRBD2 (5 bases each). V lost 3 bases and J 6 bases, leaving 22 bases between the germline ends. Germline values: CDR1 GTSNPN, CDR2 SVGIG (reference sequence). The CDR3 is made up of 16 amino acids. The CDR3: CAWSVGAIQNRDTQYF. In nucleotides, the CDR3 is TGTGCCTGGAGCGTCGGGGCTATTCAGAATCGGGATACGCAGTATTTT.